This TCR beta chain was retrieved from a study of OX40 agonist ivuxolimab in advanced cancers. For the study in its entirety: Ivuxolimab was an agonistic, fully human IgG2 monoclonal antibody directed against OX40 (CD134), a costimulatory receptor. Intravenous ivuxolimab was administered to patients every 2 weeks at six dose levels: 0.01, 0.1, 0.3, 1.5, 3 and 10 mg/kg. Patients were allowed to have had prior anti-PD-1, anti-PD-L1 or anti-CTLA-4 therapy, and approximately 41% of the dose-escalation patients had previously received checkpoint inhibitors. The paper covers the monotherapy dose-escalation part of the phase I ivuxolimab trial, which included N of about 56 patients. Peripheral TCRbeta sequencing was intended to test whether TCR sequence diversity was altered and clonal T-cell expansion was caused by ivuxolimab. A male proportion of 75% to 85% and a mean age of roughly 58 years, ranging from 23 to 79, were recorded for the dose-escalation cohort. Partial responses occurred in three dose-escalation patients, of whom one had hepatocellular carcinoma and two had cutaneous melanoma. Among the approximately 54 dose-escalation patients, around 20 had hepatocellular carcinoma, around 15 melanoma, 9 renal cell carcinoma and 9 head and neck cancer. On the study overall, not on this receptor specifically: At doses of 0.1 to 3.0 mg/kg, clonal expansion of both CD4+ and CD8+ blood T cells was observed from baseline to week 6. After ivuxolimab, expanded clones were on average more numerous among CD8+ T cells than among CD4+ T cells. Partial responders in the 0.1-3.0 mg/kg groups had among the lowest normalized peripheral clonal expansion, especially among CD8+ T cells. Antigen specificity was not determined for the clonally expanded peripheral T cells. Low levels of normalized T-cell clonal expansion were also seen in some nonresponding patients.

CDR1 SNHLY and CDR2 FYNNEI are derived from the germline V gene. The CDR3 runs 15 residues from the cysteine to the phenylalanine. Just the 45-base CDR3 DNA is kept, in frame starting at base 1. V lost 7 bases and J lost 2 bases; the stretch between them is 18 bases long. Turning to this clone: The antigen it recognizes is unknown. Per-nucleotide qualities are absent, and no much larger clonotype sits a single base away.

The trial excluded patients who had a history of autoimmune disease or who were on systemic immunosuppression. In every dose cohort, peripheral blood was drawn for TCR sequencing at baseline, cycle 4 day 1, and cycle 7 day 1. Samples were obtained from an open-label, multicenter, first-in-human phase I dose-escalation trial of ivuxolimab. The trial enrolled adults with locally advanced or metastatic head and neck squamous cell, hepatocellular, melanoma or renal cell carcinoma. CD4+ and CD8+ T cells were sorted separately from peripheral blood before TCR sequencing. To sequence the TCRbeta CDR3 region, genomic DNA was isolated from the sorted cells. TCRbeta CDR3 regions were sequenced using the immunoSEQ Assay. Imported from immuneACCESS, the table was reduced by TCRdb to in-frame sequences with V and J called. These copies leave out some clones; in studies compared against another copy, an unresolved V gene accounts for under half, and the cause of the remainder is not known. The sample records about 82,000 clones, more than 70% of which are singletons. The ten biggest clones cover 2% to 3% of the sample.

The rearranged segments are TRBV2 and TRBJ2-7, with an unclear D gene assignment. This receptor was identified in an adult with an advanced solid tumor such as melanoma, head and neck, liver or kidney cancer. The sample in question was CD4+ or CD8+ T cells sorted from blood, obtained in a trial of the OX40 agonist ivuxolimab. The DNA reads TGTGCCAGCAAACAAAACGTGGATTCCACCTACGAGCAGTACTTC. The resulting protein is CASKQNVDSTYEQYF.